The 26 T cell receptor beta chains presented below share a single source sample, sequenced in a study of beta chain features in type 1 diabetes. The sequenced template was cDNA made from the entire isolated RNA. The assay was immunoSEQ multiplex PCR, and TCRdb's table has in-frame clones only and misses some. The data hold around 280,000 clones, with 8% observed a single time. Sequenced sample: central memory CD4+ T cells from blood. Receptors were obtained from a woman under 30 in good health.

The chain is built from TRBV7-6 and TRBJ1-1; D is ambiguous. Germline V CDR1 and CDR2: SGHVS, FNYEAQ. The CDR3 is 13 amino acids. Trimming left V 5 bases short and J 2 bases short, with 9 bases between. Written as DNA, the CDR3 is TGTGCCAGCAGCAGAGACACCAACACTGAAGCTTTCTTT. Its translation is CASSRDTNTEAFF.

This clone was recorded many times. The V and J genes are TRBV23-1 and TRBJ2-3; 7 bases fit TRBD1. Being an ORF, TRBV23-1 has a function that is uncertain. Unmatched junction bases numbered 13, after V lost 8 bases and J lost 2 bases. The CDR3 has 16 amino acids. The CDR3 DNA reads as TGCGCCAGCGGGGCGGAACAGGGGAGCCTCACAGATACGCAGTATTTT. Amino acid sequence: CASGAEQGSLTDTQYF.

This clone showed up just a few times. The V gene is TRBV4-3, the J gene TRBJ2-7, with 12 nucleotides matching TRBD2. Germline values: CDR1 LGHNA, CDR2 YSLEER. The length of the CDR3 is 16 residues. Unmatched junction bases numbered 6, after V lost 0 bases and J lost 6 bases. CDR3 DNA sequence: TGCGCCAGCAGCCAAGATCGGGGACTAGCGGGTGGCGAGCAGTACTTC. Translation: CASSQDRGLAGGEQYF.

The chain combines TRBV7-6 with TRBJ2-1; 9 bases align to TRBD2. After removal of 1 base from V and 7 bases from J, the junction contained 5 bases not matched to a gene. Germline loops: CDR1 SGHVS, CDR2 FNYEAQ. The CDR3 is 15 residues long. The CDR3 loop is CASSLVAGGPNEQFF. The DNA of the CDR3 is TGTGCCAGCAGCTTAGTGGCGGGGGGGCCTAATGAGCAGTTCTTC.

V gene TRBV11-1 combines with J gene TRBJ2-5; TRBD2 aligns across 7 bases. This CDR3 has 12 amino acids. Germline-derived CDR1 and CDR2 are SGHAT and FQDESV (reference sequence). V lost 5 bases and J lost 5; bases outside the gene matches: 2. This chain's CDR3 is CASSTSVETQYF. The CDR3 region has the DNA TGTGCCAGCAGCACTAGCGTGGAGACCCAGTACTTC.

V and J are TRBV29-1 and TRBJ2-5; D is ambiguous. The germline V gene has CDR1 SQVTM and CDR2 ANQGSEA. The CDR3 contains 13 residues. The V end lost 2 bases, the J end lost 1 base, and 8 bases lay between the germline ends. The CDR3 loop is CSVEKAPQETQYF. DNA for the CDR3: TGCAGCGTTGAAAAGGCACCCCAAGAGACCCAGTACTTC.

The chain couples TRBV5-4 to TRBJ2-1, with D tentatively TRBD1 (6 bases). CDR1 and CDR2 (germline): SGHNT, YYREEE (reference sequence). This CDR3 is built from 13 residues. V was cut by 3 bases and J by 5 bases, with 9 bases left in between. CDR3 DNA sequence: TGTGCCAGCAGCTGGCCAGGGGACAATGAGCAGTTCTTC. Amino acid sequence: CASSWPGDNEQFF.

This sequence joins TRBV7-9 and TRBJ1-1; 7 bases map to TRBD1. The CDR3 has 15 residues. The germline V gene encodes CDR1 SEHNR and CDR2 FQNEAQ (reference sequence). Trimming cost V 7 bases and J 6 bases; bases outside gene matches: 14. CDR3 in amino acids: CASTPGGGGGSEAFF. The CDR3 DNA reads as TGTGCCAGCACCCCCGGTGGGGGAGGGGGCTCTGAAGCTTTCTTT.

This clone came up a few times. This chain uses TRBV7-2 with TRBJ2-1, with D perhaps matching TRBD2 (6 bases). The CDR3 has 15 amino acids. CDR1 SGHTA and CDR2 FQGNSA come from the germline V gene. Trimming pared 5 bases from V and 2 bases from J, leaving 13 bases between. The CDR3 coding sequence is TGTGCCAGCAGCCGTAGCGGAGGCACCTACAATGAGCAGTTCTTC. Its translation is CASSRSGGTYNEQFF.

This clone was found a few times. This chain's CDR3 is CASSLGLWAGVNYGYTF. CDR3 DNA: TGTGCCAGCAGTTTGGGCCTCTGGGCGGGGGTCAACTATGGCTACACCTTC. The V and J genes are TRBV2 and TRBJ1-2; a possible D gene is TRBD1 (5 bases). The CDR3 extends over 17 amino acids. Germline CDR1 SNHLY, CDR2 FYNNEI. V was clipped by 5 bases and J by 2 bases, with 21 bases between them.

This clone was detected once. J is TRBJ1-1 and V is TRBV18; D not resolved. The CDR3 consists of 14 residues. Germline CDR1 reads KGHSH; CDR2 reads LQKENI. Trimming took off 3 bases at V and 0 bases at J, with 8 bases between the two ends. The CDR3 DNA sequence: TGTGCCAGCTCACCGGGTCACTTGAACACTGAAGCTTTCTTT. It specifies CASSPGHLNTEAFF.

The rearrangement links TRBV9 to TRBJ1-6; D remains ambiguous. This CDR3 comprises 15 residues. CDR1 is SGDLS, CDR2 YYNGEE, per germline. The V and J ends lost 3 bases and 0 bases respectively, with 7 bases between them. CDR3 loop: CASSERGSYNSPLHF. As DNA, the CDR3 is TGTGCCAGCAGCGAGCGGGGCTCCTATAATTCACCCCTCCACTTT.

V and J are TRBV7-2 and TRBJ2-7, with D perhaps being TRBD1 or TRBD2 (5 bases each). V lost 3 bases to trimming and J lost 7 bases, with 19 bases between them. Looked up from germline, CDR1 is SGHTA and CDR2 is FQGNSA. This CDR3 has 15 residues. The CDR3 spells CASSFGGRQSGEQYF. The CDR3 DNA is TGTGCCAGCAGCTTTGGGGGACGGCAGTCGGGGGAGCAGTACTTC.

This clone has only a few counts. This rearrangement joins TRBV7-3 to TRBJ2-2; D unresolved. Trimming pared 4 bases from V and 5 bases from J, leaving 11 bases between. The germline V gene encodes CDR1 SGHTA and CDR2 FQGTGA. The CDR3 runs 14 residues. The CDR3 DNA sequence: TGTGCCAGCAGCTCCGGCCCGACTACCGGGGAGCTGTTTTTT. Protein: CASSSGPTTGELFF. Looking up the rest from reference TRBV7-3 and TRBJ2-2 gives the full variable domain: GAGVSQTPSNKVTEKGKYVELRCDPISGHTALYWYRQSLGQGPEFLIYFQGTGAADDSGLPNDRFFAVRPEGSVSTLKIQRTERGDSAVYLCASSSGPTTGELFFGEGSRLTVL.

The table lists this clone with a few counts. The chain employs TRBV5-6 and TRBJ2-3; TRBD1 aligns across 7 bases. Per the germline V gene, CDR1 is SGHDT and CDR2 is YYEEEE. This CDR3 spans 15 amino acids. The J segment lost 6 bases and the V segment lost 1 base, leaving 8 bases of the junction unmatched. The CDR3 spells CASSLFRGPYDTQYF. CDR3 DNA sequence: TGTGCCAGCAGCTTGTTTAGGGGGCCATATGATACGCAGTATTTT.

This clone was found a few times. V gene TRBV7-3 combines with J gene TRBJ2-1; perhaps TRBD2 as D (5 bases). The CDR3 runs 13 residues. Germline CDR1 is SGHTA and CDR2 is FQGTGA. V was shortened by 5 bases and J by 10 bases, with 15 bases between the two germline ends. The CDR3 sequence is CASSLAPRQEQFF. CDR3 DNA: TGTGCCAGCAGCCTAGCCCCCAGGCAGGAGCAGTTCTTC.

The gene calls are TRBV2 and TRBJ2-1; 14 nucleotides agree with TRBD2. The trim removed 4 bases at V and 7 bases at J, leaving 3 bases unmatched. Germline values: CDR1 SNHLY, CDR2 FYNNEI. This CDR3 spans 15 amino acids. CDR3 amino acids: CASSVRLAGGNEQFF. The CDR3, as DNA: TGTGCCAGCAGTGTCAGACTAGCGGGAGGGAATGAGCAGTTCTTC.

This clone was picked up many times. The genes are TRBV7-3 and TRBJ2-7; D may be TRBD2 (5 bases). The CDR3 has 16 residues. The germline CDR1 and CDR2 sequences are SGHTA and FQGTGA. The ends were cut back, 3 bases at V and 2 bases at J, with 17 bases in the middle. The CDR3 DNA sequence: TGTGCCAGCAGCTTGGCTGGTGCGGGTCAAACCTACGAGCAGTACTTC. This encodes CASSLAGAGQTYEQYF.

This chain connects TRBV28 to TRBJ2-4; 10 nucleotides agree with TRBD1. The CDR3 totals 14 residues. Germline V gives CDR1 MDHEN, CDR2 SYDVKM. J lost 7 bases, V lost 5 bases, and 5 bases had no gene match. CDR3 loop: CASSTGTGANIQYF. Here the CDR3 DNA reads TGTGCCAGCAGTACCGGGACAGGGGCCAACATTCAGTACTTC.

CDR3 loop: CASSYRQKGSNEQFF. As DNA, the CDR3 is TGTGCCAGCAGCTATAGGCAGAAGGGGTCTAATGAGCAGTTCTTC. The V call is TRBV5-6, the J call TRBJ2-1; a possible D gene is TRBD1 (5 bases). V was clipped by 3 bases and J by 7 bases, with 17 bases between them. The CDR3 has 15 residues. Germline V gene data show CDR1 as SGHDT and CDR2 as YYEEEE.

The V gene is TRBV5-4, the J gene TRBJ2-5; D is ambiguous. V lost 0 bases and J 1 base, leaving 10 bases between the germline ends. The V gene's germline CDR1 is SGHNT and CDR2 YYREEE (reference sequence). The CDR3 is made up of 15 amino acids. CDR3 sequence (DNA): TGTGCCAGCAGCTTGGGGAGTGGTAGCCAAGAGACCCAGTACTTC. Translation: CASSLGSGSQETQYF.

This clone was observed a few times. The chain couples TRBV7-8 to TRBJ2-5; D tentatively fits TRBD1 or TRBD2 (6 bases each). The CDR3 spans 15 residues. CDR1 is SGHVS and CDR2 is FQNEAQ in the germline V gene. Trimming left V 5 bases short and J 4 bases short, with 17 bases between. CDR3 DNA sequence: TGTGCCAGCAGCGCAATGGGGGGCTGGGGAGAGACCCAGTACTTC. The encoded protein is CASSAMGGWGETQYF.

The chain links TRBV7-9 to TRBJ2-5, with TRBD1 matching 9 bases. TRBJ2-7 matches the DNA end more closely, so the J call is doubtful. There are 14 residues in the CDR3. Germline CDR1 SEHNR, CDR2 FQNEAQ (reference sequence). CDR3 sequence (DNA): TGTGCCAGCAGCGAGGGACAGGGCCTAGGCGAGCAGTACTTC. Translated, it gives CASSEGQGLGEQYF.

The chain has TRBV27 and TRBJ2-7; no clear D. The CDR3 spans 11 residues. CDR1 and CDR2 (germline): MNHEY, SMNVEV (reference sequence). Trimming cost V 6 bases and J 2 bases, with 5 bases left between them. CDR3 DNA sequence: TGTGCCAGCAGGCTCCCCTACGAGCAGTACGTC. Translated, it gives CASRLPYEQYV.

The chain combines TRBV12-5 with TRBJ2-5, with a weak D call TRBD2 (5 bases). V gave up 6 bases and J gave up 7 bases, with 15 bases separating them. The CDR3 loop spans 13 amino acids. Germline V lookup: CDR1 LGHNT, CDR2 FRNRAP. CDR3 DNA: TGTGCTAGTGGCTCCACTAGATCGGGGACCCAGTACTTC. Its protein product is CASGSTRSGTQYF.

In this sample, this clone turned up once. The chain couples TRBV11-2 to TRBJ2-1; D may match TRBD1 or TRBD2 (5 bases each). The germline V gene has CDR1 SGHAT and CDR2 FQNNGV. There are 12 residues in the CDR3. V dropped 4 bases and J dropped 15 bases, with 16 bases sitting between them. As DNA, the CDR3 is TGTGCCAGCAGCTCCCCGGGACGGAAGGGGTTCTTC. It encodes CASSSPGRKGFF.